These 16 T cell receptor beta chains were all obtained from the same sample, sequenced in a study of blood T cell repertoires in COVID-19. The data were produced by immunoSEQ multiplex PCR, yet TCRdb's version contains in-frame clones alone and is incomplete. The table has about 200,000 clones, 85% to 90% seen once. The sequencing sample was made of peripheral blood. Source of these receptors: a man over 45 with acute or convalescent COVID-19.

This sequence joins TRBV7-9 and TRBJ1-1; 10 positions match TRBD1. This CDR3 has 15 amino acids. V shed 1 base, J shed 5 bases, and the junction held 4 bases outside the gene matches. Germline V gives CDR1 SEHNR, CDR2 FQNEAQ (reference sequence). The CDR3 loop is CASSLGTGGWTEAFF. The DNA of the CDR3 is TGTGCCAGCAGCTTAGGGACAGGGGGTTGGACTGAAGCTTTCTTT.

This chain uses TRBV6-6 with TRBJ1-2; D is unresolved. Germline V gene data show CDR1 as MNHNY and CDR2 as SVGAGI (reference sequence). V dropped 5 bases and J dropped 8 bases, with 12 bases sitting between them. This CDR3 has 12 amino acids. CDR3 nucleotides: TGTGCCAGCAGTCGGCCGGAGGACGGCTACACCTTC. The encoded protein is CASSRPEDGYTF.

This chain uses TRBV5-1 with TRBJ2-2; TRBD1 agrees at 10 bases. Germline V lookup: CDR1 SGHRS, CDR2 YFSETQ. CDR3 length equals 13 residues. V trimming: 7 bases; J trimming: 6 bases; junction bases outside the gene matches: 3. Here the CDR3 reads CASRTGGAGELFF. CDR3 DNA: TGCGCCAGCCGGACAGGGGGGGCCGGGGAGCTGTTTTTT.

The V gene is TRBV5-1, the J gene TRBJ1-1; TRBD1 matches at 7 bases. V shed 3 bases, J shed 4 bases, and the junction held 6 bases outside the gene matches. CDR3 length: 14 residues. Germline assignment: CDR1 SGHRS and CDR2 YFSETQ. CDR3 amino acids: CASSSTGSSTEAFF. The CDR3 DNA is TGCGCCAGCAGCTCGACAGGGAGTAGCACTGAAGCTTTCTTT.

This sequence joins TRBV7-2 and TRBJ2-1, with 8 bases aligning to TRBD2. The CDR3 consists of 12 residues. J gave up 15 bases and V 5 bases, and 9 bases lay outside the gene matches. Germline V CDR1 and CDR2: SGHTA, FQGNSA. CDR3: CASSNLPGLGFF. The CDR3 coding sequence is TGTGCCAGCAGCAACTTACCGGGACTAGGGTTCTTC.

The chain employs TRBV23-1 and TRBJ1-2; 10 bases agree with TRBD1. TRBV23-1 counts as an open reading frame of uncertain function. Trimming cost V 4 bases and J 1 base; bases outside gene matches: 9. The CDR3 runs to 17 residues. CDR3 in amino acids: CASSRSGRDRGNYGYTF. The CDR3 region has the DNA TGCGCCAGCAGTCGATCCGGCCGGGACAGGGGTAACTATGGCTACACCTTC.

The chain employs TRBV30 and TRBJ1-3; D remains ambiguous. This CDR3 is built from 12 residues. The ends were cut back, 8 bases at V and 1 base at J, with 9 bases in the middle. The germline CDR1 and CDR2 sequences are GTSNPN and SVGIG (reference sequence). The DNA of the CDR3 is TGTGCCGGGCAGGTATCTGGAAACACCATATATTTT. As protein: CAGQVSGNTIYF.

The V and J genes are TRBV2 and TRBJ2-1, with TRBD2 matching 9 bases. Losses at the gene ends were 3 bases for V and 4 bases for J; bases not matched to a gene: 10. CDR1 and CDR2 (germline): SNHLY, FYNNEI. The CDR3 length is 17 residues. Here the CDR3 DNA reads TGTGCCAGCAGTGATTCGGCGGGGGGGCCGGGATACAATGAGCAGTTCTTC. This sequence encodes CASSDSAGGPGYNEQFF.

CDR3 sequence reads: CASSQDATVGREQFF. The CDR3 DNA follows: TGTGCCAGCAGCCAAGACGCCACGGTGGGGAGGGAGCAGTTCTTC. The V gene is TRBV3-1 (or the pseudogene TRBV3-2), the J gene TRBJ2-1, with D perhaps TRBD2 (6 bases). This CDR3 region has 15 residues. CDR1 and CDR2 from the germline V gene are LGHDT and YNNKEL (reference sequence). Deletions cut 0 bases from V and 10 bases from J, with 16 bases between.

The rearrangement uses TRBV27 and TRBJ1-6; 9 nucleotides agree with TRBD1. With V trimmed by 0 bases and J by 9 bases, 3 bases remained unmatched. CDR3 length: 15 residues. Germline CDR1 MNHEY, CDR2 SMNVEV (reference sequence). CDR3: CASSLSNRGLSPLHF. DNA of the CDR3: TGTGCCAGCAGTTTATCGAACAGGGGGCTTTCACCCCTCCACTTT.

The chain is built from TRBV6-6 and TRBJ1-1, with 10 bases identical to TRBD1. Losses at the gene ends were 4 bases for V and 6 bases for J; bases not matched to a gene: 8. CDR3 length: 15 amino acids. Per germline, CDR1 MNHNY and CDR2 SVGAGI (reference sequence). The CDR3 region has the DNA TGTGCCAGCAGTTTCCCGGGACAGGGGCTTGCTGAAGCTTTCTTT. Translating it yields CASSFPGQGLAEAFF.

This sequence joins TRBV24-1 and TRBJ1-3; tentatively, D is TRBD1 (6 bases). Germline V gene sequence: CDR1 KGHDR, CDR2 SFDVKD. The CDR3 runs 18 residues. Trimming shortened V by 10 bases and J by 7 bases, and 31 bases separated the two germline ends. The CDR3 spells CATTRVTTGREERNTIYF. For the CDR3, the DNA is TGTGCCACTACCCGGGTAACTACAGGGAGGGAGGAGAGGAACACCATATATTTT.

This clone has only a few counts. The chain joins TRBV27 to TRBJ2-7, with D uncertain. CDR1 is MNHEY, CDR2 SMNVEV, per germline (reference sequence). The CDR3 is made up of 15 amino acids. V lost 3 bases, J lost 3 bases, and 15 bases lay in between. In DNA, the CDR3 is TGTGCCAGCAGTTTCTTCGGTACGGAGAGCTACGAGCAGTACTTC. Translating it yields CASSFFGTESYEQYF.

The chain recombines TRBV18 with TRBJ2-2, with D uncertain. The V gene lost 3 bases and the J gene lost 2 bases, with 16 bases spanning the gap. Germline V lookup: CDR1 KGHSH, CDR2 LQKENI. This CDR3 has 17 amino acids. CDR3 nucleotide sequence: TGTGCCAGCTCACCGGGCACTCCGGCAAAAAACACCGGGGAGCTGTTTTTT. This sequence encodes CASSPGTPAKNTGELFF. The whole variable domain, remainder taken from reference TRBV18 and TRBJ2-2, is NAGVMQNPRHLVRRRGQEARLRCSPMKGHSHVYWYRQLPEEGLKFMVYLQKENIIDESGMPKERFSAEFPKEGPSILRIQQVVRGDSAAYFCASSPGTPAKNTGELFFGEGSRLTVL.

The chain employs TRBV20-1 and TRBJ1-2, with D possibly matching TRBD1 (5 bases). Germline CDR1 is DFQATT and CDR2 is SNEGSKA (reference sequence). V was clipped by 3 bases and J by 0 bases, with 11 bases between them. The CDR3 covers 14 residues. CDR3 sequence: CSASSGITNYGYTF. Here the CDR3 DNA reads TGCAGTGCTAGTTCAGGGATCACTAACTATGGCTACACCTTC.

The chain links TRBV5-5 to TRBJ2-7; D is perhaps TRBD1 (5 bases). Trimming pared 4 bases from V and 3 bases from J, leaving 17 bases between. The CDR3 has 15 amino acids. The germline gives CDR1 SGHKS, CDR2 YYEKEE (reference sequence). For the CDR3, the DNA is TGTGCCAGCAGCCTCGGACACCGCTCCCTCTACGAGCAGTACTTC. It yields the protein CASSLGHRSLYEQYF.